The 13 T cell receptor beta chains given below trace back to one sample, sequenced in a study of OX40 agonist ivuxolimab in advanced cancers. Libraries were built with the immunoSEQ multiplex PCR assay. Entries here come from immuneACCESS through TCRdb and include only in-frame sequences with V and J called. Some clones fail to appear in such tables; in the studies checked, an unresolved V gene covers under half of the shortfall, and the cause of the remainder is unknown. Present in this sample are tens of thousands of clones, about nine tenths of which were seen just once. Clones ranked in the top ten supply roughly 0.51% of the sample. Sequenced material: CD4+ or CD8+ T cells sorted from blood, taken in a trial of the OX40 agonist ivuxolimab. The receptor source for this set is an adult with an advanced solid tumor such as melanoma, head and neck, liver or kidney cancer.

This clone appeared a single time. The chain recombines TRBV27 with TRBJ2-5, with 7 nucleotides matching TRBD2. J was trimmed by 3 bases and V by 6 bases; bases with no gene match: 4. This CDR3 contains 13 residues. Looked up from germline, CDR1 is MNHEY and CDR2 is SMNVEV (reference sequence). The DNA for the CDR3 is TGTGCCAGCAGGCCTCTAGCGGAAGAGACCCAGTACTTC. This codes for CASRPLAEETQYF.

The rearrangement joins TRBV9 to TRBJ1-2; 9 bases match TRBD1. The CDR3 has 17 residues. The J segment lost 2 bases and the V segment lost 6 bases, leaving 14 bases of the junction unmatched. CDR1 SGDLS and CDR2 YYNGEE come from the germline V gene. This CDR3 is CASIVNGTGSPNYGYTF. The CDR3 DNA follows: TGTGCCAGCATCGTCAACGGGACAGGGTCTCCCAACTATGGCTACACCTTC. The whole variable domain, remainder taken from reference TRBV9 and TRBJ1-2, is DSGVTQTPKHLITATGQRVTLRCSPRSGDLSVYWYQQSLDQGLQFLIQYYNGEERAKGNILERFSAQQFPDLHSELNLSSLELGDSALYFCASIVNGTGSPNYGYTFGSGTRLTVV.

This clone was found once. The chain carries TRBV2 and TRBJ2-5; 7 bases map to TRBD1. Germline V gene sequence: CDR1 SNHLY, CDR2 FYNNEI. CDR3 length: 14 residues. The junction had 6 bases not matched to a gene; V was cut back by 6 bases and J by 2 bases. Written as DNA, the CDR3 is TGTGCCAGCAGAACCGGGACAGCTCAAGAGACCCAGTACTTC. Its protein is CASRTGTAQETQYF.

This clone was seen only a few times. The chain employs TRBV29-1 and TRBJ2-3; D perhaps matches TRBD1 (6 bases). The germline gives CDR1 SQVTM, CDR2 ANQGSEA. Deletions cut 3 bases from V and 8 bases from J, with 18 bases between. The CDR3 totals 14 residues. This chain's CDR3 is CSVDVAGASGTQYF. The CDR3 bases are TGCAGCGTTGATGTCGCAGGGGCGAGTGGTACGCAGTATTTT.

The chain is built from TRBV6-5 and TRBJ2-1, with D unclear. CDR3 size: 15 residues. The germline V gene encodes CDR1 MNHEY and CDR2 SVGAGI. The V end lost 2 bases, the J end lost 6 bases, and 14 bases lay between the germline ends. In DNA, the CDR3 is TGTGCCAGCAGTTACGAACGAGGACGGTCCAATGAGCAGTTCTTC. This codes for CASSYERGRSNEQFF.

The V call is TRBV6-1, the J call TRBJ2-7; tentative D call: TRBD1 (5 bases). Germline CDR1 is MNHNS and CDR2 is SASEGT. The CDR3 contains 13 residues. The germline V and J ends were trimmed by 6 bases and 3 bases, with 12 bases remaining between them. This CDR3 reads CASRAGYGYEQYF. The CDR3 nucleotides are TGTGCCAGCAGGGCAGGGTACGGCTACGAGCAGTACTTC.

The chain recombines TRBV6-6 with TRBJ2-7, with a weak D call TRBD2 (6 bases). The germline CDR1 and CDR2 sequences are MNHNY and SVGAGI (reference sequence). There are 15 residues in the CDR3. The V end lost 2 bases, the J end lost 2 bases, and 13 bases lay between the germline ends. CDR3 nucleotide sequence: TGTGCCAGCAGTTACGGGACTCCCGTCACCTACGAGCAGTACTTC. This encodes CASSYGTPVTYEQYF.

The chain links TRBV6-1 to TRBJ2-1, with 7 bases that match TRBD2. The CDR3 is 15 amino acids. Trimming took 4 bases from V and 4 from J; bases not matched to a gene: 7. Germline assignment: CDR1 MNHNS and CDR2 SASEGT. CDR3 DNA: TGTGCCAGCAGTGTTTTGAGCGGGAAGTACAATGAGCAGTTCTTC. Translated: CASSVLSGKYNEQFF.

The chain recombines TRBV5-4 with TRBJ2-7, with 9 bases matching TRBD1. Germline V gives CDR1 SGHNT, CDR2 YYREEE (reference sequence). Losses at the gene ends were 4 bases for V and 3 bases for J; bases not matched to a gene: 5. The CDR3 is 14 amino acids. The CDR3 spells CASSQDRGFYEQYF. For the CDR3, the DNA is TGTGCCAGCAGCCAGGACAGGGGTTTCTACGAGCAGTACTTC. Filled out from reference TRBV5-4 and TRBJ2-7, the complete variable domain reads ETGVTQSPTHLIKTRGQQVTLRCSSQSGHNTVSWYQQALGQGPQFIFQYYREEENGRGNFPPRFSGLQFPNYSSELNVNALELDDSALYLCASSQDRGFYEQYFGPGTRLTVT.

The V call is TRBV7-9, the J call TRBJ1-2, with no clear D. V lost 1 base and J lost 8, with 11 bases in between. The CDR3 has 13 residues. In germline, CDR1 is SEHNR, CDR2 FQNEAQ (reference sequence). CDR3 amino acids: CASSLESLGGYTF. The CDR3 DNA reads as TGTGCCAGCAGCTTAGAAAGTCTGGGAGGCTACACCTTC.

The chain recombines TRBV28 with TRBJ1-5; no reliable D call. Germline loops: CDR1 MDHEN, CDR2 SYDVKM. Trimming left V 2 bases short and J 3 bases short, with 8 bases between. The CDR3 is made up of 14 amino acids. For the CDR3, the DNA is TGTGCCAGCAGTTTAGTGGCAGACAATCAGCCCCAGCATTTT. Amino acids: CASSLVADNQPQHF. The entire variable domain, with the rest obtained from reference TRBV28 and TRBJ1-5, is as follows: DVKVTQSSRYLVKRTGEKVFLECVQDMDHENMFWYRQDPGLGLRLIYFSYDVKMKEKGDIPEGYSVSREKKERFSLILESASTNQTSMYLCASSLVADNQPQHFGDGTRLSIL.

The CDR3 DNA follows: TGTGCTAGTGGTTTGAGTGGGGCCAACGTCCTGACTTTC. Translating it yields CASGLSGANVLTF. The V and J genes are TRBV12-5 and TRBJ2-6; D unclear. With 2 bases removed from V and 3 bases from J, the gap between germline ends came to 2 bases. CDR3 size: 13 residues. Germline lookup yields CDR1 LGHNT and CDR2 FRNRAP.

The chain carries TRBV19 and TRBJ2-1; 15 nucleotides match TRBD2. Germline CDR1 and CDR2: LNHDA and SQIVND (reference sequence). Trimming at V came to 2 bases and at J to 7 bases, leaving 3 bases not matched to a gene. The CDR3 spans 16 residues. CDR3 region: CASSIRGTSGRNEQFF. The DNA of the CDR3 is TGTGCCAGTAGTATAAGGGGGACTAGCGGGAGGAATGAGCAGTTCTTC.